This is a list of T cell receptor beta chains from one sample in a study of blood T cell repertoires in COVID-19. The data were produced by immunoSEQ multiplex PCR, yet TCRdb's version contains in-frame clones alone and is incomplete. The table records fewer than 250,000 clones, roughly 86% of them present only once. Sequencing was performed on peripheral blood. The receptors derive from an elderly woman with COVID-19, enrolled during active disease. Both conserved end residues are part of each CDR3. Each record gives: J gene, D gene, CDR3 length, clone size, V gene, CDR3 protein, CDR3 DNA. A D gene is named only where the DNA matches it firmly. The size field is filled for only some rows; it gives once, few, many or a size class.

TRBJ2-6 - 18 - TRBV28 CASCGRGRGRHGANVLTF TGTGCCAGCTGTGGCCGGGGGCGGGGGCGGCATGGGGCCAACGTCCTGACTTTC
TRBJ1-2 TRBD1 15 - TRBV7-3 CASSLNGQGSYGYTF TGTGCCAGCAGCTTAAACGGACAGGGCAGCTATGGCTACACCTTC
TRBJ1-1 TRBD1 15 - TRBV28 CASSLPRQGNTEAFF TGTGCCAGCAGTTTGCCCCGACAGGGTAATACTGAAGCTTTCTTT
TRBJ2-2 - 13 few TRBV2 CASTGDETGELFF TGTGCCAGCACGGGGGACGAAACCGGGGAGCTGTTTTTT
TRBJ2-2 - 17 - TRBV11-2 CASSLGAQGANTGELFF TGTGCCAGCAGCTTAGGTGCACAGGGCGCGAACACCGGGGAGCTGTTTTTT
TRBJ2-5 - 17 few TRBV5-6 CASSSLAGWGTQETQYF TGTGCCAGCAGCTCACTAGCAGGATGGGGGACCCAAGAGACCCAGTACTTC
TRBJ1-3 TRBD1 14 few TRBV10-3 CAITGQGTGNTIYF TGTGCCATCACGGGACAGGGAACAGGAAACACCATATATTTT
TRBJ1-3 - 17 - TRBV11-2 CASSLAYIQGAGNTIYF TGTGCCAGCAGCTTAGCCTACATACAGGGAGCTGGAAACACCATATATTTT
TRBJ2-7 - 15 - TRBV19 CASSRDPDGSYEQYF TGTGCCAGTAGTAGAGACCCTGACGGGTCCTACGAGCAGTACTTC
TRBJ2-5 TRBD1 15 - TRBV5-4 CASSKGQGEGETQYF TGTGCCAGCAGCAAGGGACAGGGGGAGGGGGAGACCCAGTACTTC
TRBJ1-1 - 15 few TRBV19 CASSSSYDTYREAFF TGTGCCAGTAGCTCCTCTTATGACACTTACCGTGAAGCTTTCTTT
TRBJ2-2 - 15 - TRBV5-1 CASSWTQPNTGELFF TGCGCCAGCAGTTGGACACAACCGAACACCGGGGAGCTGTTTTTT
TRBJ1-1 TRBD1 14 - TRBV28 CASSLDRRGLEAFF TGTGCCAGCAGTTTGGACAGGAGAGGCCTAGAAGCTTTCTTT
TRBJ2-1 TRBD2 18 - TRBV30 CAWTRAEAGGTGYNEQFF TGTGCCTGGACCAGGGCAGAAGCGGGGGGTACCGGGTACAATGAGCAGTTCTTC
TRBJ1-6 - 13 - TRBV10-3 CAISEGQNSPLHF TGTGCCATCAGTGAGGGACAGAATTCACCCCTCCACTTT
TRBJ2-5 TRBD1 15 - TRBV18 CASSQTLTGEETQYF TGTGCCAGCTCCCAAACATTGACAGGGGAAGAGACCCAGTACTTC
TRBJ1-1 TRBD1 15 few TRBV6-6 CASSWTGGDRTEAFF TGTGCCAGCAGTTGGACAGGGGGGGATCGCACTGAAGCTTTCTTT
TRBJ2-3 - 16 - TRBV7-9 CASSSGVGSWGDTQYF TGTGCCAGCAGCTCCGGGGTTGGGAGCTGGGGAGATACGCAGTATTTT
TRBJ1-1 - 14 - TRBV5-1 CASRAEGENTEAFF TGCGCCAGCAGGGCAGAGGGCGAGAACACTGAAGCTTTCTTT
TRBJ2-7 - 11 - TRBV20-1 CSAPESYEQYF TGCAGTGCCCCGGAGTCCTACGAGCAGTACTTC
TRBJ1-2 - 12 - TRBV5-1 CASSLAREGYTF TGCGCCAGCAGCTTGGCCAGGGAGGGATACACCTTC
TRBJ2-1 - 16 - TRBV11-3 CASSRSAAGRYNEQFF TGTGCCAGCAGCAGATCCGCGGCGGGGCGTTACAATGAGCAGTTCTTC
TRBJ1-2 - 14 - TRBV7-9 CASSLTGGNYGYTF TGTGCCAGCAGCTTAACAGGAGGGAACTATGGCTACACCTTC
TRBJ2-2 - 15 - TRBV5-4 CASSPRGGNTGELFF TGTGCCAGCAGCCCCAGGGGCGGGAACACCGGGGAGCTGTTTTTT
TRBJ1-3 - 13 - TRBV28 CASTLDIPNTIYF TGTGCCAGCACCTTGGACATACCAAACACCATATATTTT
TRBJ1-5 - 13 - TRBV30 CAWSQPGNQPQHF TGTGCCTGGAGCCAGCCAGGGAATCAGCCCCAGCATTTT
TRBJ2-2 TRBD1 16 - TRBV7-9 CASSQSGGGSTGELFF TGTGCCAGCAGCCAATCAGGGGGCGGAAGCACCGGGGAGCTGTTTTTT
TRBJ2-3 - 11 - TRBV27 CASSFQDTQYF TGTGCCAGCAGTTTCCAAGATACGCAGTATTTT
TRBJ1-5 TRBD1 17 few TRBV6-2/TRBV6-3 CASSSRTGAVSNQPQHF TGTGCCAGCAGTTCCCGGACAGGGGCAGTAAGCAATCAGCCCCAGCATTTT
TRBJ1-5 - 13 - TRBV6-2/TRBV6-3 CASSYGRGQPQHF TGTGCCAGCAGTTATGGGCGGGGTCAGCCCCAGCATTTT
TRBJ1-2 TRBD1 14 - TRBV29-1 CSVGSAGGNYGYTF TGCAGCGTTGGGTCGGCAGGGGGGAACTATGGCTACACCTTC
TRBJ2-7 TRBD1 15 - TRBV7-2 CASSFDRDPMYEQYF TGTGCCAGCAGCTTTGACAGGGACCCAATGTACGAGCAGTACTTC
TRBJ2-1 TRBD1 16 - TRBV19 CASSRLGQGGHNEQFF TGTGCCAGTAGTAGGTTGGGACAGGGAGGGCACAATGAGCAGTTCTTC
TRBJ1-2 TRBD1 15 few TRBV6-6 CASSYSTGTGYGYTF TGTGCCAGCAGTTACTCAACCGGGACAGGGTATGGCTACACCTTC
TRBJ2-7 - 12 - TRBV5-4 CASSSGLYEQYF TGTGCCAGCAGCTCGGGACTTTACGAGCAGTACTTC
TRBJ2-3 TRBD1 15 - TRBV6-5 CASSTGGVGTDTQYF TGTGCCAGCAGTACAGGGGGCGTCGGCACAGATACGCAGTATTTT
TRBJ1-2 - 14 - TRBV19 CASSTAEKSTGYTF TGTGCCAGTAGTACCGCCGAGAAGTCTACTGGCTACACCTTC
TRBJ1-1 TRBD1 14 once TRBV3-1/TRBV3-2 CASSQVWRQGEAFF TGTGCCAGCAGCCAAGTTTGGAGACAGGGTGAAGCTTTCTTT
TRBJ1-2 TRBD1 14 - TRBV7-9 CASSFSDRVGGYTF TGTGCCAGCAGCTTTTCGGACAGGGTAGGAGGCTACACCTTC
TRBJ1-1 TRBD1 19 - TRBV3-1/TRBV3-2 CASSPNRGQLLRMNTEAFF TGTGCCAGCAGCCCAAACAGGGGGCAGCTTTTGAGGATGAACACTGAAGCTTTCTTT
TRBJ1-2 - 15 - TRBV12-2 CASRLADRPVDGYTF TGTGCAAGTCGCTTAGCGGACAGGCCGGTCGATGGCTACACCTTC
TRBJ1-2 - 13 - TRBV5-5 CASSLESGSGYTF TGTGCCAGCAGCTTGGAATCGGGGAGCGGCTACACCTTC